This T cell receptor beta chain was identified in a study of blood T cell repertoires in COVID-19. Sequencing used immunoSEQ multiplex PCR; TCRdb keeps in-frame clones, though not all of them. The sample holds almost 250,000 clones, more than 75% seen once. This CDR3 is 13 amino acids long. Germline-derived CDR1 and CDR2 are ENHRY and SYGVKD. V was shortened by 4 bases and J by 1 base, with 7 bases between the two germline ends. Sequenced: peripheral blood. This TCR came from a woman older than 75 with COVID-19, enrolled during active disease. The chain joins TRBV10-3 to TRBJ1-1; D is possibly TRBD1 (6 bases). Here the CDR3 DNA reads TGTGCCATCAGTGGACAGGAGAACACTGAAGCTTTCTTT. Translated, it gives CAISGQENTEAFF.